These T cell receptor beta chains were read from a single sample in a study of T cell changes during pregnancy in multiple sclerosis. Measured with immunoSEQ multiplex PCR; TCRdb has only the in-frame clones, and not every one. The table includes tens of thousands of clones, around 92% detected once. This material consisted of CD8+ T cells from peripheral blood mononuclear cells, taken in the third trimester of pregnancy. These TCRs come from a female donor in good health, enrolled as a control in a pregnancy study. Each CDR3 is given with its conserved first and last residue. The D gene is left open where the match is weak. Only part of the rows carry a size: once, few, many, or a class if the clone is expanded.

J: TRBJ2-1; D: .; V: TRBV13; size: .; DNA: TGTGCCAGCAGCTTATTTCTCGTACTTGGTGAGCAGTTCTTC; CDR3: CASSLFLVLGEQFF
J: TRBJ1-5; D: .; V: TRBV4-3; size: .; DNA: TGCGCCAGCAGTCGGACAGCTTATAGCAATCAGCCCCAGCATTTT; CDR3: CASSRTAYSNQPQHF
J: TRBJ1-2; D: .; V: TRBV27; size: .; DNA: TGTGCCAGCAGTTGGGGGGGCGCAGAGGACTATGGCTACACCTTC; CDR3: CASSWGGAEDYGYTF
J: TRBJ1-5; D: .; V: TRBV5-6; size: .; DNA: TGTGCCAGCAGCTTATCGGGAAATCAGCCCCAGCATTTT; CDR3: CASSLSGNQPQHF
J: TRBJ2-7; D: TRBD2; V: TRBV4-2; size: .; DNA: TGTGCCAGCAGCCCTTTTTTAGCGGGGGGAGGCTACGAGCAGTACTTC; CDR3: CASSPFLAGGGYEQYF
J: TRBJ2-7; D: TRBD2; V: TRBV7-2; size: .; DNA: TGTGCCAGCAGCGGGGGACTATCCTACGAGCAGTACTTC; CDR3: CASSGGLSYEQYF
J: TRBJ2-5; D: .; V: TRBV6-1; size: .; DNA: TGTGCCAGCATTGCAGGGGAGACCCAGTACTTC; CDR3: CASIAGETQYF
J: TRBJ2-1; D: .; V: TRBV5-3; size: .; DNA: TGTGCCAGAAGCCACCCAGGTTGGGGGCTGAGCTACAATGAGCAGTTCTTC; CDR3: CARSHPGWGLSYNEQFF
J: TRBJ1-4; D: .; V: TRBV27; size: .; DNA: TGTGCCAGCAGTTTACGGGGGAATAATGAAAAACTGTTTTTT; CDR3: CASSLRGNNEKLFF
J: TRBJ2-7; D: TRBD1; V: TRBV4-3; size: .; DNA: TGCGCCAGCAGCCAAGACCAGGGACAGGGGGCTGGAGAGCAGTACTTC; CDR3: CASSQDQGQGAGEQYF
J: TRBJ2-7; D: .; V: TRBV11-3; size: .; DNA: TGTGCCAGCAGCATCGGGGTTGAGCAGTACTTC; CDR3: CASSIGVEQYF
J: TRBJ1-2; D: .; V: TRBV6-1; size: .; DNA: TGTGCCAGCAGTCGACAGGCCCGGGATGGCTACACCTTC; CDR3: CASSRQARDGYTF
J: TRBJ1-1; D: .; V: TRBV9; size: .; DNA: TGTGCCAGCAGCGTAGGGGACATAGGGGTGAACACTGAAGCTTTCTTT; CDR3: CASSVGDIGVNTEAFF
J: TRBJ2-1; D: .; V: TRBV15; size: once; DNA: TGTGCCACCCGACTCCTAGGTTCGTCCTCCTACAATGAGCAGTTCTTC; CDR3: CATRLLGSSSYNEQFF
J: TRBJ1-1; D: .; V: TRBV18; size: once; DNA: TGTGCCAGCTCACCACCGGGTATGGAGACTGAAGCTTTCTTT; CDR3: CASSPPGMETEAFF
J: TRBJ2-1; D: TRBD1; V: TRBV7-6; size: .; DNA: TGTGCCAGCAGCTTAGGCACAGGGGGCAATGAGCAGTTCTTC; CDR3: CASSLGTGGNEQFF
J: TRBJ1-1; D: .; V: TRBV30; size: .; DNA: TGTGCCTCTATTCACTTGAACACTGAAGCTTTCTTT; CDR3: CASIHLNTEAFF
J: TRBJ1-2; D: .; V: TRBV4-2; size: .; DNA: TGTGCCAGCAGCCAAGGGGGGGGAGCTAACTATGGCTACACCTTC; CDR3: CASSQGGGANYGYTF
J: TRBJ2-7; D: TRBD2; V: TRBV5-4; size: .; DNA: TGTGCCAGCAGCTGGGGACTAGGCTACGAGCAGTACTTC; CDR3: CASSWGLGYEQYF
J: TRBJ1-5; D: TRBD1; V: TRBV2; size: .; DNA: TGTGCCAGCGGGGACAGGGAAAGCCAGCCCCAGCATTTT; CDR3: CASGDRESQPQHF
J: TRBJ2-2; D: .; V: TRBV7-2; size: once; DNA: TGTGCCAGCAGCTTAGTCGCGGGGCGGTTCACCGGGGAGCTGTTTTTT; CDR3: CASSLVAGRFTGELFF
J: TRBJ2-5; D: .; V: TRBV7-9; size: .; DNA: TGTGCCAGCAGCTTAGCGCAGCTAGCGTTAAGAGAGACCCAGTACTTC; CDR3: CASSLAQLALRETQYF
J: TRBJ1-2; D: .; V: TRBV6-5; size: once; DNA: TGTGCCACCCCAGTGGGACACTACTATGGCTACACCTTC; CDR3: CATPVGHYYGYTF
J: TRBJ2-1; D: TRBD1; V: TRBV7-2; size: .; DNA: TGTGCCAGCAGTTTACAGGGGGAGCAGTTCTTC; CDR3: CASSLQGEQFF
J: TRBJ2-7; D: TRBD1; V: TRBV19; size: .; DNA: TGTGCCAGTAGTGCCGGGACAGGGAAGGTCTACGAGCAGTACTTC; CDR3: CASSAGTGKVYEQYF
J: TRBJ2-7; D: .; V: TRBV2; size: .; DNA: TGTGCCAGGGACTCACGCGGCGAGCAGTACTTC; CDR3: CARDSRGEQYF
J: TRBJ1-1; D: .; V: TRBV19; size: .; DNA: TGTGCCAGTAGTATCTCGCCAGGGAACACTGAAGCTTTCTTT; CDR3: CASSISPGNTEAFF
J: TRBJ2-2; D: .; V: TRBV9; size: .; DNA: TGTGCCAGCAGCGGCCAGTTCACGGGGACACCGAACACCGGGGAGCTGTTTTTT; CDR3: CASSGQFTGTPNTGELFF
J: TRBJ2-7; D: .; V: TRBV27; size: .; DNA: TGTGCCAGCAGTAGTATCCGTCAGGGTAGGTACGAGCAGTACTTC; CDR3: CASSSIRQGRYEQYF
J: TRBJ1-1; D: .; V: TRBV19; size: .; DNA: TGTGCCAGTAGAACCTCCTCCAGGAAGAGCACTGAAGCTTTCTTT; CDR3: CASRTSSRKSTEAFF
J: TRBJ1-5; D: TRBD1; V: TRBV5-6; size: .; DNA: TGTGCCAGCAGCCGGACAGGCATCAATCAGCCCCAGCATTTT; CDR3: CASSRTGINQPQHF
J: TRBJ2-7; D: TRBD1; V: TRBV2; size: .; DNA: TGTGCCAGCAGTGGGCCGACAGGGGGCTACGAGCAGTACTTC; CDR3: CASSGPTGGYEQYF
J: TRBJ2-7; D: .; V: TRBV2; size: .; DNA: TGTGCCAGCCTCGGGAGGGGGCGGGGCGAGCAGTACTTC; CDR3: CASLGRGRGEQYF
J: TRBJ2-2; D: TRBD1; V: TRBV9; size: .; DNA: TGTGCCAGCAGCGCTACAGGGGCCGGGGAGCTGTTTTTT; CDR3: CASSATGAGELFF
J: TRBJ1-1; D: .; V: TRBV7-2; size: .; DNA: TGTGCCAGCAGCTATGTATCCGGCGGATTGAACACTGAAGCTTTCTTT; CDR3: CASSYVSGGLNTEAFF
J: TRBJ2-7; D: TRBD2; V: TRBV6-5; size: few; DNA: TGTGCCAGCAGTTACTCTGCGGGGGGGCCGTACGAGCAGTACTTC; CDR3: CASSYSAGGPYEQYF
J: TRBJ1-2; D: TRBD1; V: TRBV30; size: .; DNA: TGTGCCTGGAGTTACACAGGGGGCGGCTATGGCTACACCTTC; CDR3: CAWSYTGGGYGYTF
J: TRBJ1-1; D: .; V: TRBV6-5; size: .; DNA: TGTGCCAGCAGTTACTCAGAGGCCATGAACACTGAAGCTTTCTTT; CDR3: CASSYSEAMNTEAFF
J: TRBJ1-4; D: .; V: TRBV27; size: once; DNA: TGTGCCGGAACGCCAGGGGAACTCGAAAAACTGTTTTTT; CDR3: CAGTPGELEKLFF
J: TRBJ2-7; D: .; V: TRBV19; size: .; DNA: TGTGCCAGTAGTATAGTTAACAGTGCCTACGAGCAGTACTTC; CDR3: CASSIVNSAYEQYF